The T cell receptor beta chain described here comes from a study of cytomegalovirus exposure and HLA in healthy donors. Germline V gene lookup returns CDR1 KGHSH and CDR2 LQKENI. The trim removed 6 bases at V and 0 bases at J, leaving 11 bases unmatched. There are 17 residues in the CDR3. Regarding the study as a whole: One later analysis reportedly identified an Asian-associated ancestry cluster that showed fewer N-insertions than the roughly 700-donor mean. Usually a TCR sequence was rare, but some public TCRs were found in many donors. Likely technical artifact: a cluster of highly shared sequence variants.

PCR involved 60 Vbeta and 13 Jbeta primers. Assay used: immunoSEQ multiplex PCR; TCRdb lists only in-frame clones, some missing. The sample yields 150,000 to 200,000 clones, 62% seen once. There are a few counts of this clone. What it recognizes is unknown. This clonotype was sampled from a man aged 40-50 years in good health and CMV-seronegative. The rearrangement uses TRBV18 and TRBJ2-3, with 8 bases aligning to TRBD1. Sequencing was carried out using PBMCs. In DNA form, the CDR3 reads TGTGCCAGCTCGCCCTATTCGACAGGGGCTAGCACAGATACGCAGTATTTT. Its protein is CASSPYSTGASTDTQYF.